The clone carrying this T cell receptor (beta chain) appeared a single time. In the original workflow: Estimation of nucleated cell counts was performed using reference gene primer amplification. TCRdb's table, derived via immunoSEQ multiplex PCR, lists solely in-frame clones and lacks some. V and J calls and clone size are those listed in that table; D and trimming were worked out from the DNA. The sample records about 280,000 clones, 85% being singletons. This entry comes from a study of blood T cell repertoires in COVID-19. Study details: Samples came from the United States, Italy and Spain, spanning acute and convalescent COVID-19. T cells, B-cell-depleted T cells, or PBMCs supplied cDNA or gDNA.

The CDR3 has 14 amino acids. V was trimmed by 5 bases and J by 1 base, leaving 10 bases between them. From germline, CDR1 is LNHDA and CDR2 SQIVND (reference sequence). The sample comprised peripheral blood. This chain links TRBV19 with TRBJ2-3; possibly TRBD2 for D (6 bases). This TCR came from a man aged 50-59 years with active or convalescent COVID-19. The CDR3 nucleotides read TGTGCCAGTAGTGTCGGGGGAGGCACAGATACGCAGTATTTT. Encoded protein: CASSVGGGTDTQYF. Supplemented by reference TRBV19 and TRBJ2-3, the full variable domain reads DGGITQSPKYLFRKEGQNVTLSCEQNLNHDAMYWYRQDPGQGLRLIYYSQIVNDFQKGDIAEGYSVSREKKESFPLTVTSAQKNPTAFYLCASSVGGGTDTQYFGPGTRLTVL.